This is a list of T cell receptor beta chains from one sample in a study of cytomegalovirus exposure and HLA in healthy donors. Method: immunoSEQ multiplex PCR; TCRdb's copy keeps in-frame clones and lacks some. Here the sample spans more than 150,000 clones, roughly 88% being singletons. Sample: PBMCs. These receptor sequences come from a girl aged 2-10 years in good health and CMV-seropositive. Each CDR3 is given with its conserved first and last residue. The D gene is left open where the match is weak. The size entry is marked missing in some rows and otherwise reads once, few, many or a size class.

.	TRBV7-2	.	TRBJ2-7	TGTGCCAGCAGCTTAGAGGGGTTCGAGCAGTACTTC	CASSLEGFEQYF
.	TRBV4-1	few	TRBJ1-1	TGCGCCAGCAGCCTTATCAGGGGAATGAACACTGAAGCTTTCTTT	CASSLIRGMNTEAFF
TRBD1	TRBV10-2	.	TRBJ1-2	TGCGCCAGCCTCGCGAAACCGGGACAGCAAACATCTTCCTATGGCTACACCTTC	CASLAKPGQQTSSYGYTF
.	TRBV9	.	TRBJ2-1	TGTGCCAGCAGCGTAGTACCTCGGGGGGCCTCCTACAATGAGCAGTTCTTC	CASSVVPRGASYNEQFF
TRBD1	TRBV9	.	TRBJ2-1	TGTGCCAGCAACCCCTTACCGGGACAGGGGGTGGATGAGCAGTTCTTC	CASNPLPGQGVDEQFF
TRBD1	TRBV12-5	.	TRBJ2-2	TGTGCTAGTGGTCCTACAGGGGGCAGAGGGACCGGGGAGCTGTTTTTT	CASGPTGGRGTGELFF
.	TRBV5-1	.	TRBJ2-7	TGCGCCAGCAGCTTCCCGGGCTACGAGCAGTACTTC	CASSFPGYEQYF
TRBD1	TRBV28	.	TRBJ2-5	TGTGCCAGCAGCCGTCTGGGGGGACAGGGGATCGGAGAGACCCAGTACTTC	CASSRLGGQGIGETQYF
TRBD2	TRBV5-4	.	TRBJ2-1	TGTGCCAGCAGCTTGAACGGGGGGTTATACAATGAGCAGTTCTTC	CASSLNGGLYNEQFF
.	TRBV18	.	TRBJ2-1	TGTGCCAGCTCACCGAAGGCTAGCGACAATGAGCAGTTCTTC	CASSPKASDNEQFF
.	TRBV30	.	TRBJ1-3	TGTGCCTGGAGTGTACGAGGAGGGGCTACTGGAAACACCATATATTTT	CAWSVRGGATGNTIYF
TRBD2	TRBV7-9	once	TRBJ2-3	TGTGCCAGCAGCTTAATGGGCCTAGCGGGATTTCGTACAGATACGCAGTATTTT	CASSLMGLAGFRTDTQYF
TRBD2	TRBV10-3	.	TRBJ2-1	TGTGCCACCGGACTAGCGGGGGGGTCATCCTACAATGAGCAGTTCTTC	CATGLAGGSSYNEQFF
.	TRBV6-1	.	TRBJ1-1	TGTGCCTTGGGGGAGGTTCAAAATACTGAAGCTTTCTTT	CALGEVQNTEAFF
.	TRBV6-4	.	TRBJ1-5	TGTGCCAGCAGGCCAGGGCCGGACCAGCCCCAGCATTTT	CASRPGPDQPQHF
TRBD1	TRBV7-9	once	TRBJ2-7	TGTGCCAGCAGCCAGACAGGGAACGAGCAGTACTTC	CASSQTGNEQYF
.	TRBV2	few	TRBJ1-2	TGTGCCAGCGTGGCAGGGAGGAACTATGGCTACACCTTC	CASVAGRNYGYTF
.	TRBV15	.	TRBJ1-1	TGTGCCACCAGCAGAGATAGGAACAGCCTGAACACTGAAGCTTTCTTT	CATSRDRNSLNTEAFF
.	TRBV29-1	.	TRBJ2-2	TGCAGCGTTGCACTACGGGACGGGGAGCTGTTTTTT	CSVALRDGELFF
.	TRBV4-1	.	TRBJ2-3	TGCGCCAGCAGCCATATCGGCAGGGTGGGAGATACGCAGTATTTT	CASSHIGRVGDTQYF
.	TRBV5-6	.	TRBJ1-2	TGTGCCAGCAGCCCACAGACAGGAGCCCTCTATGGCTACACCTTC	CASSPQTGALYGYTF
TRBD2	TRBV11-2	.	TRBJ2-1	TGTGCCAGCAGCCTGAGACTAGCGGGATCCCCTGAGCAGTTCTTC	CASSLRLAGSPEQFF
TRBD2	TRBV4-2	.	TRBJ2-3	TGTGCCAGCAGCCAAGAGGGACTAGCGGGGGGGATTAATTCAGATACGCAGTATTTT	CASSQEGLAGGINSDTQYF
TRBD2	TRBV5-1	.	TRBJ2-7	TGCGCCAGCAGTCTCGATTTTGCGGGAGGGACCGAGCAGTACTTC	CASSLDFAGGTEQYF
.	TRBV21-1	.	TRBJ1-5	TGTGCCAGCACCAAGTTTTCTCCCATTCCAGGGGGCGAGAGCAATCAGCCCCAGCATTTT	CASTKFSPIPGGESNQPQHF
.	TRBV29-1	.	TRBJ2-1	TGCAGCGTTGTGGCACAGGGTTACAATGAGCAGTTCTTC	CSVVAQGYNEQFF
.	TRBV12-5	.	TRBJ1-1	TGTGCTAGTGGCGTCGACGGGACTGAAGCTTTCTTT	CASGVDGTEAFF
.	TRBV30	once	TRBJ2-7	TGTGCCTGGAATTGGGGGCCCGCCTACGAGCAGTACTTC	CAWNWGPAYEQYF
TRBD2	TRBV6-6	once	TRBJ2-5	TGTGCCAGCAGTCCTATGCAGGTTAGCGGGAGTGAGACCCAGTACTTC	CASSPMQVSGSETQYF
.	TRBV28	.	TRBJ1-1	TGTGCCAGCAGTCTGCGGGAGAACACTGAAGCTTTCTTT	CASSLRENTEAFF
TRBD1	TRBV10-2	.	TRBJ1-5	TGCGCCAGCAGTGAGACGACAGGGAATAGCAATCAGCCCCAGCATTTT	CASSETTGNSNQPQHF
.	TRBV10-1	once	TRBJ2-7	TGCGCCAGCAGTGTCGCGGCCCTCGAGGGTCACGAGCAGTACTTC	CASSVAALEGHEQYF
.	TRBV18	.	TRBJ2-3	TGTGCCAGCTCACCATTCTCGGGGTCTAGCACAGATACGCAGTATTTT	CASSPFSGSSTDTQYF
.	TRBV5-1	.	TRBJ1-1	TGCGCCAGCAGCTCACAGGAGAAAAACACTGAAGCTTTCTTT	CASSSQEKNTEAFF
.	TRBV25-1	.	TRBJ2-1	TGTGCCAGCAGTGAATCGGGGGGCCTCTCCTACAATGAGCAGTTCTTC	CASSESGGLSYNEQFF
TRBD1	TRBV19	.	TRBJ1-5	TGTGCCAGTAGTACCGGGACAGTGAGCGATCAGCCCCAGCATTTT	CASSTGTVSDQPQHF
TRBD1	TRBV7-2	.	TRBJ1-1	TGTGCCAGCAGCCGGCCTGACAGGGTTGAAGCTTTCTTT	CASSRPDRVEAFF
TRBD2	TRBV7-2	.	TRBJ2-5	TGTGCCAGCAGCTTAGAACGGGGGGGATGGGAGACCCAGTACTTC	CASSLERGGWETQYF
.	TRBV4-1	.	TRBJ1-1	TGCGCCAGCAGCCCGGGCAGGGGAATGAACACTGAAGCTTTCTTT	CASSPGRGMNTEAFF
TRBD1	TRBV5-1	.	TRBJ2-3	TGCGCCAGCAGCCCGGGACAGTCTAGCACAGATACGCAGTATTTT	CASSPGQSSTDTQYF
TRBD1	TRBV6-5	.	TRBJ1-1	TGTGCCAGCAGTTACCGTGGACAGGGTGGGGCTGAAGCTTTCTTT	CASSYRGQGGAEAFF
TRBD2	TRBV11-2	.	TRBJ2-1	TGTGCCAGCAGCTGGCCGGGACTAGCGGATGAGCAGTTCTTC	CASSWPGLADEQFF
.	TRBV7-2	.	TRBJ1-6	TGTGCCAGCAGCCCCTCTGCAGGGGATTCACCCCTCCACTTT	CASSPSAGDSPLHF
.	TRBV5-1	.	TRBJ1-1	TGCGCCAGCAGCTCTGGGGGAGGCACTGAAGCTTTCTTT	CASSSGGGTEAFF
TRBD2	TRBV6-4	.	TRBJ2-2	TGTGCCAGCAGTGACCGGGGGGGCACCGGGGAGCTGTTTTTT	CASSDRGGTGELFF
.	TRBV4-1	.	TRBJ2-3	TGCGCCAGCAGCCAACTGGTGGGGGGTACGCAGTATTTT	CASSQLVGGTQYF
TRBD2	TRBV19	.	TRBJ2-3	TGTGCCAGTAGTATCGGGGGGGTATCCCACACAGATACGCAGTATTTT	CASSIGGVSHTDTQYF
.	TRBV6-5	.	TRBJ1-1	TGTGCCAGCGGGCTGACAGAGAACACTGAAGCTTTCTTT	CASGLTENTEAFF
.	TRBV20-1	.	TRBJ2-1	TGCAGTGTGGGCAGGGGTCTTGGAATCTTC	CSVGRGLGIF
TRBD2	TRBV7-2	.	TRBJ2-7	TGTGCCAGCAGCTTAACATCTGGCGGGAGATACGAGCAGTACTTC	CASSLTSGGRYEQYF
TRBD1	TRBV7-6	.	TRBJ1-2	TGTGCCAGCAGCTACCAGGGGGTTGCTGATGGCTACACCTTC	CASSYQGVADGYTF
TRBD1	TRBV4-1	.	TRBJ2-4	TGCGCCAGCAGCCAAGATGGGGGGACAGGGGGTAGCATTCAGTACTTC	CASSQDGGTGGSIQYF
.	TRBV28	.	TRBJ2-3	TGTGCCAGCAGTCCACAGTCAACAGATACGCAGTATTTT	CASSPQSTDTQYF
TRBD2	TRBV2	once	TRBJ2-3	TGTGCCAGCAGTCGGACTAGCGGAGGGGGCACAGATACGCAGTATTTT	CASSRTSGGGTDTQYF
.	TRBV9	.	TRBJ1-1	TGTGCCAGCAGCGGAACCAGGGCGAACACTGAAGCTTTCTTT	CASSGTRANTEAFF
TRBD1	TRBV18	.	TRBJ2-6	TGTGCCAGCTCATTCCGGGACAGGGTTGGTGGGGCCAACGTCCTGACTTTC	CASSFRDRVGGANVLTF
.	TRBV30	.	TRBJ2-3	TGTGGGGGGGAATTAAGCACAGATACGCAGTATTTT	CGGELSTDTQYF
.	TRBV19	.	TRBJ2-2	TGTGCCAGTAGTATTCAAGGGGCGGACACCGGGGAGCTGTTTTTT	CASSIQGADTGELFF
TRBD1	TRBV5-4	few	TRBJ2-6	TGTGCCAGCAGCTGGGGGCGGGACAGGGGATCTGGGGCCAACGTCCTGACTTTC	CASSWGRDRGSGANVLTF